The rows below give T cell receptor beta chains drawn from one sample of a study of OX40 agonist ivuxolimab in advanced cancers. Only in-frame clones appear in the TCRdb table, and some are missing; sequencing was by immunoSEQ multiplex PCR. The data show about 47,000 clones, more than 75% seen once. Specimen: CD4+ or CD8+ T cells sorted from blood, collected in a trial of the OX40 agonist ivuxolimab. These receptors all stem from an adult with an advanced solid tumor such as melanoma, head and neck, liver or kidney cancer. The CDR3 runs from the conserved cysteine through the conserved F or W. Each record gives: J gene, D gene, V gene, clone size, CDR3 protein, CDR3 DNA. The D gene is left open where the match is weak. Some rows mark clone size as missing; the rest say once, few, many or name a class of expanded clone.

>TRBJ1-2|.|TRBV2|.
CASSLGNRVGYTF
TGTGCCAGCAGTTTAGGGAACAGGGTTGGCTACACCTTC
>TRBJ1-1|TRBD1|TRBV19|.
CASSKETGRVNTEAFF
TGTGCCAGTAGTAAGGAGACAGGGAGGGTGAACACTGAAGCTTTCTTT
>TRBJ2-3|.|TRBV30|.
CAWSVVGDGTDTQYF
TGTGCCTGGAGTGTGGTAGGGGACGGCACAGATACGCAGTATTTT
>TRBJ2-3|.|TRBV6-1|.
CASSLSGWEDTQYF
TGTGCCAGCAGTCTCTCAGGGTGGGAGGATACGCAGTATTTT
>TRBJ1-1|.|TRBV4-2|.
CASSQDGGGSEAFF
TGTGCCAGCAGCCAAGATGGAGGGGGAAGTGAAGCTTTCTTT
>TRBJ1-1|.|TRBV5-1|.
CASSLGQGLAFF
TGCGCCAGCAGCTTGGGCCAGGGTTTAGCTTTCTTT
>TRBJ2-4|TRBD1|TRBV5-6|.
CASSLSGGLTKNIQYF
TGTGCCAGCAGCTTATCAGGGGGCCTAACCAAAAACATTCAGTACTTC
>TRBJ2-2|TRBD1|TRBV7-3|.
CASSPQGSPNTGELFF
TGTGCCAGCAGCCCACAGGGGTCCCCGAACACCGGGGAGCTGTTTTTT
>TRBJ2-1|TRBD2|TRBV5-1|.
CASSLVAGGDNEQFF
TGCGCCAGCAGCCTCGTAGCGGGGGGCGACAATGAGCAGTTCTTC
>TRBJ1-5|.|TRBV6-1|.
CATQGSAQPQHF
TGTGCCACCCAGGGTTCGGCTCAGCCCCAGCATTTT
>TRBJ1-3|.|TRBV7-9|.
CASSLGGIGNTIYF
TGTGCCAGCAGCTTGGGGGGAATTGGAAACACCATATATTTT
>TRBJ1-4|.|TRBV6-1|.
CASSEVGTGGEKLFF
TGTGCCAGCAGTGAAGTCGGTACCGGGGGTGAAAAACTGTTTTTT
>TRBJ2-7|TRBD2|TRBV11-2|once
CASSLVAGAGYEQYF
TGTGCCAGCAGCTTAGTGGCGGGAGCTGGATACGAGCAGTACTTC